The 7 T cell receptor beta chains presented below share a single source sample, sequenced in a study of CD8+CD57+ T cells in acquired aplastic anemia. CD8+CD57+ cell expansion had been shown by flow cytometry in patients chosen for sequencing. According to the study, genomic DNA was the template for TCR beta VDJ and CDR3 profiling. TCRdb re-called the reads through MiXCR, storing one row per CDR3 protein. The sample includes 150,000 to 200,000 distinct CDR3 sequences, 40% to 55% seen only once; the top ten take more than 1%. Sequencing was performed on sorted CD4+, CD8+, or CD8+CD57+ T cells (not recorded which) from PBMCs. The receptors derive from a human donor with aplastic anemia.

The chain combines TRBV24-1 with TRBJ2-1; the D call may be TRBD1 or TRBD2 (5 bases each). Trimming took 1 base from V and 10 from J, leaving 7 bases between them. The germline V gene has CDR1 KGHDR and CDR2 SFDVKD. This CDR3 is built from 12 residues. The CDR3 nucleotides read TGTGCCACCAGTGATTTCGGGGCAGAGCAGTTCTTC. Protein sequence: CATSDFGAEQFF.

A note on this clonotype: A much larger clone lies one base from this, so it may be a read error. The chain joins TRBV6-1 to TRBJ1-5; D may be TRBD1 (5 bases). V lost 6 bases, J lost 7 bases, and 13 bases lay in between. Germline lookup yields CDR1 MNHNS and CDR2 SASEGT. CDR3 length: 13 amino acids. The CDR3 bases are TGTGCCAGCAGGGGGAGCGCAGGGCAGCCCCAGCATTTT. Translating gives CASRGSAGQPQHF.

The chain combines TRBV19 with TRBJ2-2, with TRBD2 as a possible D gene (5 bases). Germline CDR1 is LNHDA and CDR2 is SQIVND (reference sequence). Trimming left V 1 base short and J 6 bases short, with 12 bases between. This CDR3 has 15 amino acids. The DNA for the CDR3 is TGTGCCAGTAGTATAGTAGGAGGTCGGGCCGGGGAGCTGTTTTTT. As protein: CASSIVGGRAGELFF.

This clonotype came up many times. In nucleotides, the CDR3 is TGCGCCAGCAGCCAAGATCGGGACAGGGCGAGGTCGCCCCTCCACTTT. It specifies CASSQDRDRARSPLHF. The chain recombines TRBV4-3 with TRBJ1-6; 9 bases are a match to TRBD1. CDR3 length: 16 amino acids. J lost 13 bases, V lost 0 bases, and 10 bases had no gene match. The germline V gene has CDR1 LGHNA and CDR2 YSLEER.

The chain joins TRBV25-1 to TRBJ1-2; 9 nucleotides line up with TRBD1. The CDR3 has 16 amino acids. V was clipped by 6 bases and J by 7 bases; unmatched bases: 15. The germline CDR1 and CDR2 sequences are MGHDK and SYGVNS. The CDR3 loop is CASSPLGLTGGGGYTF. The CDR3 region has the DNA TGTGCCAGCAGCCCCCTTGGTTTGACAGGGGGGGGTGGCTACACCTTC.

The CDR3 loop reads CASSIGFQPQHF. CDR3 bases: TGTGCCAGTAGTATAGGGTTCCAGCCCCAGCATTTT. This chain uses TRBV19 with TRBJ1-5; D uncertain. The CDR3 covers 12 residues. V was trimmed by 1 base and J by 7 bases, leaving 5 bases between them. Germline assignment: CDR1 LNHDA and CDR2 SQIVND (reference sequence).

This clonotype was observed once. The chain has TRBV7-8 and TRBJ2-7; 7 nucleotides match TRBD1. The germline V gene has CDR1 SGHVS and CDR2 FQNEAQ. This CDR3 region has 13 residues. Trimming cost V 3 bases and J 6 bases; bases outside gene matches: 5. The CDR3 nucleotides read TGTGCCAGCAGCTTTATTTACAGGGGCGAGCAGTACTTC. Encoded protein: CASSFIYRGEQYF.